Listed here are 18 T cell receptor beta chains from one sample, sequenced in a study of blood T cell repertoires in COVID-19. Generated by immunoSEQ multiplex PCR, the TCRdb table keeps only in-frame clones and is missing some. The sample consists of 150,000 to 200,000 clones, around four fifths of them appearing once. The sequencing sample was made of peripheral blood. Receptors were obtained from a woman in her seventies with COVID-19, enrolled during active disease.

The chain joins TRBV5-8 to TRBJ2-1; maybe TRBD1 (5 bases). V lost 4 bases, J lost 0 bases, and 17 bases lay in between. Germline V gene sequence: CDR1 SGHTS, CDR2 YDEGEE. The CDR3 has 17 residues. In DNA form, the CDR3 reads TGTGCCAGCAGCCCTTCTGGGCGACAGATCTCCTACAATGAGCAGTTCTTC. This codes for CASSPSGRQISYNEQFF.

CDR3 bases: TGTGCCAGCAGCTTAACCCCTAACAGGGAACTTAATGAAAAACTGTTTTTT. It encodes CASSLTPNRELNEKLFF. The chain is built from TRBV11-3 and TRBJ1-4, with D maybe TRBD1 (6 bases). The germline gives CDR1 SGHNT, CDR2 YENEEA. This CDR3 spans 17 amino acids. The V gene lost 2 bases and the J gene lost 4 bases, with 17 bases spanning the gap.

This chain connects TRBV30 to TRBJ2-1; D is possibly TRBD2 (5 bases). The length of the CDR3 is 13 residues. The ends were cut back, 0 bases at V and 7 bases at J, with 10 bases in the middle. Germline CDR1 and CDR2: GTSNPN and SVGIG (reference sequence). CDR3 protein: CAWSVFRDNEQFF. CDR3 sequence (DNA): TGTGCCTGGAGTGTGTTCCGGGATAATGAGCAGTTCTTC. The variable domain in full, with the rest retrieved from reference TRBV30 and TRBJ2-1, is SQTIHQWPATLVQPVGSPLSLECTVEGTSNPNLYWYRQAAGRGLQLLFYSVGIGQISSEVPQNLSASRPQDRQFILSSKKLLLSDSGFYLCAWSVFRDNEQFFGPGTRLTVL.

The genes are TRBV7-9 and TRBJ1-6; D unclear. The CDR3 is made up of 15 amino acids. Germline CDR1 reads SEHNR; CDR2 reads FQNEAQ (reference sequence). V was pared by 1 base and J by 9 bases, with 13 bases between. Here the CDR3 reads CASSLDGEGVSPLHF. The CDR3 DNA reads TGTGCCAGCAGCTTAGATGGGGAGGGAGTTTCACCCCTCCACTTT. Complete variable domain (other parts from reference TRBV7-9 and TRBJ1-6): DTGVSQNPRHKITKRGQNVTFRCDPISEHNRLYWYRQTLGQGPEFLTYFQNEAQLEKSRLLSDRFSAERPKGSFSTLEIQRTEQGDSAMYLCASSLDGEGVSPLHFGNGTRLTVT.

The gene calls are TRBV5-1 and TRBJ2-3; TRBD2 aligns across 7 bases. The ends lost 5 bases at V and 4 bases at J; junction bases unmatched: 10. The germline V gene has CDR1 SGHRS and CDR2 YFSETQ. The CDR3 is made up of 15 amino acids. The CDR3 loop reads CASSPHQSGADTQYF. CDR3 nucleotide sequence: TGCGCCAGCAGTCCTCATCAGAGCGGGGCAGATACGCAGTATTTT.

The CDR3 loop is CASSYGGGTRGETQYF. The CDR3 region has the DNA TGTGCCAGCAGTTACGGCGGGGGGACCCGAGGAGAGACCCAGTACTTC. The chain has TRBV6-6 and TRBJ2-5; 8 bases are a match to TRBD2. The trim removed 2 bases at V and 4 bases at J, leaving 9 bases unmatched. This CDR3 contains 16 residues. The germline gives CDR1 MNHNY, CDR2 SVGAGI (reference sequence).

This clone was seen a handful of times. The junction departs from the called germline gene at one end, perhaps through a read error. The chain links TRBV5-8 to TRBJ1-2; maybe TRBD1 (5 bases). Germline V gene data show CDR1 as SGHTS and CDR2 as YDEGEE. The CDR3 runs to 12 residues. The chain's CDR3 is CASRHQKGEHPF. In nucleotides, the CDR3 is TGTGCCAGCAGGCACCAAAAAGGGGAACACCCCTTC.

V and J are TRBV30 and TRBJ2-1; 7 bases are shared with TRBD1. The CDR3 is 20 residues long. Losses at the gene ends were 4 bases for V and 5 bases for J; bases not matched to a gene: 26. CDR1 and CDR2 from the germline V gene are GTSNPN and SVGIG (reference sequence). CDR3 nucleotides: TGTGCCTGGACCCCCCAAGTTTGGGACAGAGATTTCTGGACCAACAATGAGCAGTTCTTC. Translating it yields CAWTPQVWDRDFWTNNEQFF.

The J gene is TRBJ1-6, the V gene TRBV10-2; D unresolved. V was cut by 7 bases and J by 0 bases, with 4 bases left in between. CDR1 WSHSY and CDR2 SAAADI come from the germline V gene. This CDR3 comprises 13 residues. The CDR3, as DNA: TGCGCCAGCACGGTCTCCTATAATTCACCCCTCCACTTT. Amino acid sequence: CASTVSYNSPLHF.

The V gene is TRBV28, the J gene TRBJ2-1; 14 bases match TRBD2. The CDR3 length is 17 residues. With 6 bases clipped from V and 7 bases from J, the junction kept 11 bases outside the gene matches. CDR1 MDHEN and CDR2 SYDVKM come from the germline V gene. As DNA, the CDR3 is TGTGCCAGCAGGGGGGGCCGTGGGACTAGCGGGAGTAATGAGCAGTTCTTC. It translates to CASRGGRGTSGSNEQFF.

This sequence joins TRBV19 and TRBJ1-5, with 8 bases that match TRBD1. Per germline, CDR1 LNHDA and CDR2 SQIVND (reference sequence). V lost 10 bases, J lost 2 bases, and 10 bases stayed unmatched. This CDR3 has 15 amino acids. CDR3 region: CATLSRGRGNQPQHF. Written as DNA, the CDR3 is TGTGCCACCTTATCCAGGGGGCGCGGCAATCAGCCCCAGCATTTT.

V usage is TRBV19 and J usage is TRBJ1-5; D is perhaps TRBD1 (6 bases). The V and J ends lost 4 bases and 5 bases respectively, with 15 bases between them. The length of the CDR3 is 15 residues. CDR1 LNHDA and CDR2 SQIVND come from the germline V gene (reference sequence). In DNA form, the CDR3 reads TGTGCCAGTAGTACCCGCCCCTCAGGGGATCAGCCCCAGCATTTT. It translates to CASSTRPSGDQPQHF.

The CDR3 is CASSVDPGEKLFF. DNA for the CDR3: TGTGCCAGCAGCGTAGACCCGGGAGAAAAACTGTTTTTT. This chain joins TRBV9 and TRBJ1-4; D is unclear. The CDR3 loop spans 13 amino acids. The germline gives CDR1 SGDLS, CDR2 YYNGEE. V lost 0 bases, J lost 8 bases, and 8 bases lay in between.

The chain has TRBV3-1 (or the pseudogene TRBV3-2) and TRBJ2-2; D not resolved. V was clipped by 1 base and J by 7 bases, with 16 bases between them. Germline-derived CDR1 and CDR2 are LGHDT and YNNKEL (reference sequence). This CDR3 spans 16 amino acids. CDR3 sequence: CASSQVTALRNGELFF. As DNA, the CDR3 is TGTGCCAGCAGCCAAGTAACTGCCCTTAGAAACGGGGAGCTGTTTTTT.

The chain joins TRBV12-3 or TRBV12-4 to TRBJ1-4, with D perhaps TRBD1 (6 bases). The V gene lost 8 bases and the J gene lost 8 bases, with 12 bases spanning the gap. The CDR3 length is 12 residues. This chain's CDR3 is CASCRDMEKLFF. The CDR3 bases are TGTGCCAGCTGCCGGGACATGGAAAAACTGTTTTTT.

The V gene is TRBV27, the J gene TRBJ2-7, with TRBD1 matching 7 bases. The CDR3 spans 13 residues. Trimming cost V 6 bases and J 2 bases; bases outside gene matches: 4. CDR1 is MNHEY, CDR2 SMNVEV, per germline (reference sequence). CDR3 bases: TGTGCCAGCAGCCGGGACAGAACCTACGAGCAGTACTTC. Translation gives CASSRDRTYEQYF.

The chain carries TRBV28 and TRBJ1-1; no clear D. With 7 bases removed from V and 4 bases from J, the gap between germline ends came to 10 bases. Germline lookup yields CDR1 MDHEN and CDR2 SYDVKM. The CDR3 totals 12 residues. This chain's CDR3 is CASNGKSTEAFF. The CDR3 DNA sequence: TGTGCCAGCAACGGTAAGAGCACTGAAGCTTTCTTT.

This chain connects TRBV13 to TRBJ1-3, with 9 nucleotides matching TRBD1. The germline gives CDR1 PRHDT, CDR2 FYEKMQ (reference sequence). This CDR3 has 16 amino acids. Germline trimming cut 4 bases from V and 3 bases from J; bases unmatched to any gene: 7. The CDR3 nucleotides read TGTGCCAGCAGCTCCCAACAGGGGGCAAGTGGAAACACCATATATTTT. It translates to CASSSQQGASGNTIYF.